This T cell receptor beta chain was profiled in a study of blood T cell repertoires in COVID-19. Study-level information: Sample material is recorded as cDNA or gDNA derived from T cells, B-cell-depleted T cells, or PBMCs.

Participants came from some 23 US areas, aged roughly 18 to 89 years. Participant-reported clinical history was the basis for cohort assignment. Cohort 3 donors counted as recovered after two negative PCRs, clearance, or resolved symptoms. Germline trimming cut 5 bases from V and 4 bases from J; bases unmatched to any gene: 4. This CDR3 has 14 amino acids. The V gene's germline CDR1 is SNHLY and CDR2 FYNNEI. TCRdb's copy holds only in-frame clones and misses some; the assay was immunoSEQ multiplex PCR. The sample shows some 300,000 clones, roughly nine tenths of them seen only once. This sequence originates from a young woman who had recovered from COVID-19. V and J are TRBV2 and TRBJ2-2, with 7 bases aligning to TRBD2. The sample taken for sequencing was PBMCs or T cells enriched from blood (not recorded which). CDR3 DNA: TGTGCCAGCAGTCCGGGACTAACCACCGGGGAGCTGTTTTTT. Translated: CASSPGLTTGELFF.